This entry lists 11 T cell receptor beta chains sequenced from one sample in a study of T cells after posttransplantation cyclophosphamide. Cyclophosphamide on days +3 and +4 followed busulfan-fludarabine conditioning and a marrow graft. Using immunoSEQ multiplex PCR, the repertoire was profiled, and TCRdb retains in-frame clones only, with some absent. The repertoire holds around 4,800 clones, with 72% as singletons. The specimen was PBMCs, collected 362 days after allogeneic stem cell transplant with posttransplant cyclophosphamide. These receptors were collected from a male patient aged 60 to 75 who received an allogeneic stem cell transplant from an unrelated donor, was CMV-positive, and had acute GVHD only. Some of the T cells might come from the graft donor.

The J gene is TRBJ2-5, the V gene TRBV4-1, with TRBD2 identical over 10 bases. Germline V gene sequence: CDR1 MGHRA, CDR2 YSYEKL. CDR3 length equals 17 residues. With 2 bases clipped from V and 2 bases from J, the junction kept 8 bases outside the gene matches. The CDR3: CASSQSSSGRLQETQYF. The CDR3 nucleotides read TGCGCCAGCAGCCAATCCAGTAGCGGGAGGCTTCAAGAGACCCAGTACTTC.

CDR3 loop: CASSFTGVNTGELFF. CDR3 sequence (DNA): TGCGCCAGCAGCTTTACCGGGGTAAACACCGGGGAGCTGTTTTTT. The chain combines TRBV5-1 with TRBJ2-2; weak D call: TRBD2 (5 bases). Trimming took off 2 bases at V and 2 bases at J, with 10 bases between the two ends. The germline gives CDR1 SGHRS, CDR2 YFSETQ. This CDR3 has 15 residues.

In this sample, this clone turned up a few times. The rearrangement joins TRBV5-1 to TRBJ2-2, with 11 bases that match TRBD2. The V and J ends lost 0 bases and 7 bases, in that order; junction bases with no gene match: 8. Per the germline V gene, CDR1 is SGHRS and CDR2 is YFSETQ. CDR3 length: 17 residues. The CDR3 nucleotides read TGCGCCAGCAGCTTGGAGACTAGCGGGGCAGGGAACGGGGAGCTGTTTTTT. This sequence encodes CASSLETSGAGNGELFF.

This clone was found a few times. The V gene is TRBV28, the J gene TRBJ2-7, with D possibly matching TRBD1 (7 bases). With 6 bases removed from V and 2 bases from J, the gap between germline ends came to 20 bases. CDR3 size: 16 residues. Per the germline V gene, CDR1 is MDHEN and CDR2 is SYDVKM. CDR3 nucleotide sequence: TGTGCCAGCAGGGGACTCAGGGGGGCTCGAACCTACGAGCAGTACTTC. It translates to CASRGLRGARTYEQYF.

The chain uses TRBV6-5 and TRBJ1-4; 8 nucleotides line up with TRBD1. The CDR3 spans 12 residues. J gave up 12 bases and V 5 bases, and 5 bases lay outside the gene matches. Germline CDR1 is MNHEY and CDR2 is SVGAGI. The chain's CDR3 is CASSLHRGELFF. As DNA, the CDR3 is TGTGCCAGCAGTCTCCACAGGGGGGAACTGTTTTTT.

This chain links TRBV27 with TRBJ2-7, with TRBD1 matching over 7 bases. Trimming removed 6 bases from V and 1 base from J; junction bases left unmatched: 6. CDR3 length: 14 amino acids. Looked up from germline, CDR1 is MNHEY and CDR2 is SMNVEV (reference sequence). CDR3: CASRRQGQSYEQYF. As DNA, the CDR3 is TGTGCCAGCAGGCGACAGGGTCAATCCTACGAGCAGTACTTC.

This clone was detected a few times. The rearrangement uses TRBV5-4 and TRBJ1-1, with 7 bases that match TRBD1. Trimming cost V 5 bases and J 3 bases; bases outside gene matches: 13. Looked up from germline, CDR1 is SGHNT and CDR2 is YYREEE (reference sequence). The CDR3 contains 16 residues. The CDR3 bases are TGTGCCAGCAGTCCCCGGTTAGGGGGCGGGGACACTGAAGCTTTCTTT. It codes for CASSPRLGGGDTEAFF.

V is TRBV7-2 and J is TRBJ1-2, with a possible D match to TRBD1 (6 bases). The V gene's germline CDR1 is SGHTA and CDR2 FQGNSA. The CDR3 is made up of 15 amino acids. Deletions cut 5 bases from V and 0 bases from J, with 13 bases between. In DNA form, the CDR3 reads TGTGCCAGCAGCCCCGGACAGATCCCTAACTATGGCTACACCTTC. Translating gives CASSPGQIPNYGYTF.

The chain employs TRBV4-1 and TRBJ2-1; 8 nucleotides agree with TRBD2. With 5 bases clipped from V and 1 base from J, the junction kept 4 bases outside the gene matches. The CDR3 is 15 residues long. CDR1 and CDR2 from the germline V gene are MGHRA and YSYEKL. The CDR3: CASSKTSGSYNEQFF. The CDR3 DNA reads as TGCGCCAGCAGCAAAACTAGCGGATCCTACAATGAGCAGTTCTTC.

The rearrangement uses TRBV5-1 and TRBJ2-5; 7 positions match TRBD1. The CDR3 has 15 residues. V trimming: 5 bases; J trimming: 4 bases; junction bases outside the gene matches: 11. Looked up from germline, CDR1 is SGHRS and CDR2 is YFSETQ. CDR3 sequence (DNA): TGCGCCAGCAGGTCGGACAGGCCCGCTCCAGAGACCCAGTACTTC. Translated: CASRSDRPAPETQYF.

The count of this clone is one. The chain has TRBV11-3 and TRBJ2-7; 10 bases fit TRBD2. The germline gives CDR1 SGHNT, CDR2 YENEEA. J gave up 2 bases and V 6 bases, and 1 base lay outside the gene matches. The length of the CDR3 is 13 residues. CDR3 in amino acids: CASRLAGAYEQYF. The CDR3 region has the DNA TGTGCCAGCAGGCTAGCGGGAGCCTACGAGCAGTACTTC. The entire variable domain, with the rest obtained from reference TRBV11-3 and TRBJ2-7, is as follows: EAGVVQSPRYKIIEKKQPVAFWCNPISGHNTLYWYLQNLGQGPELLIRYENEEAVDDSQLPKDRFSAERLKGVDSTLKIQPAELGDSAVYLCASRLAGAYEQYFGPGTRLTVT.